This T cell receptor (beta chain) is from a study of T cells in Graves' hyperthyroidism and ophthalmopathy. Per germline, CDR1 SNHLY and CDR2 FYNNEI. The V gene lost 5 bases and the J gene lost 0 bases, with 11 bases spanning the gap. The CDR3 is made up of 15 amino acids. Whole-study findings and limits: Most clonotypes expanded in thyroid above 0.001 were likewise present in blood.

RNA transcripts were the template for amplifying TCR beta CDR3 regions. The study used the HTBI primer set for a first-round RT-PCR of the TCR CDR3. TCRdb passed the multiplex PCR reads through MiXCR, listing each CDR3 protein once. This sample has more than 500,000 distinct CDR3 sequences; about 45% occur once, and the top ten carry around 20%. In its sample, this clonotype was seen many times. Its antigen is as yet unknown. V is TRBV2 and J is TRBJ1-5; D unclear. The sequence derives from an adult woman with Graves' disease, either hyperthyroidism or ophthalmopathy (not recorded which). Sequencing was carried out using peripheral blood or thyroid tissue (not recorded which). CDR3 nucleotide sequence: TGTGCCAGCAGTAAGACAAGAATTAGCAATCAGCCCCAGCATTTT. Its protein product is CASSKTRISNQPQHF. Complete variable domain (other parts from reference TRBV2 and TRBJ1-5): EPEVTQTPSHQVTQMGQEVILRCVPISNHLYFYWYRQILGQKVEFLVSFYNNEISEKSEIFDDQFSVERPDGSNFTLKIRSTKLEDSAMYFCASSKTRISNQPQHFGDGTRLSIL.